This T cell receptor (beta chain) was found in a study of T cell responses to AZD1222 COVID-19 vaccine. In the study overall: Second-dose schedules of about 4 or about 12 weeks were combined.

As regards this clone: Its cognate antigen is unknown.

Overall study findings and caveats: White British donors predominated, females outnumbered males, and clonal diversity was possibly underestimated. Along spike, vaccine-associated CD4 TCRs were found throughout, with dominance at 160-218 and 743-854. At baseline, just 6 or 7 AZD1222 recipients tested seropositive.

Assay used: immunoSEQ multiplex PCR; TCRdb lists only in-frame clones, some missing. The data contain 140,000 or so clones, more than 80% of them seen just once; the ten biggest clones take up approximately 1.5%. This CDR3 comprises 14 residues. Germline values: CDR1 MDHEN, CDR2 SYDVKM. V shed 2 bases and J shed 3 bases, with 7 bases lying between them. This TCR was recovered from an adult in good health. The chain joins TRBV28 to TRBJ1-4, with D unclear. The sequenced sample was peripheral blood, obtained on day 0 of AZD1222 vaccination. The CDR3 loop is CASSLLGANEKLFF. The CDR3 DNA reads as TGTGCCAGCAGTTTACTCGGAGCTAATGAAAAACTGTTTTTT. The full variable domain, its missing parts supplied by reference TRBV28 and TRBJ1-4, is DVKVTQSSRYLVKRTGEKVFLECVQDMDHENMFWYRQDPGLGLRLIYFSYDVKMKEKGDIPEGYSVSREKKERFSLILESASTNQTSMYLCASSLLGANEKLFFGSGTQLSVL.